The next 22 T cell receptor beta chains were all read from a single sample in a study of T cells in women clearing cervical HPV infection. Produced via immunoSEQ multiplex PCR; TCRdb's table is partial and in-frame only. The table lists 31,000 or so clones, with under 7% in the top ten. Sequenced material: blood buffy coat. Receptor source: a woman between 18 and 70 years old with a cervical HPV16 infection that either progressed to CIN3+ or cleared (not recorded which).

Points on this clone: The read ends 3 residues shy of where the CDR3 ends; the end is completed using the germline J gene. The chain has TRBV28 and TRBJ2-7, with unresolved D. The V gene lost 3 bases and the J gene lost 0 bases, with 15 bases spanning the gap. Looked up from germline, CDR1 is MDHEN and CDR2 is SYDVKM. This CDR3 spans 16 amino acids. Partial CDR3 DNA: TGTGCCAGCAGTTTTACTTCCTTATCCCCCTCCTACGAG. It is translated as CASSFTSLSPSYE. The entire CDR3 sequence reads CASSFTSLSPSYEQYF.

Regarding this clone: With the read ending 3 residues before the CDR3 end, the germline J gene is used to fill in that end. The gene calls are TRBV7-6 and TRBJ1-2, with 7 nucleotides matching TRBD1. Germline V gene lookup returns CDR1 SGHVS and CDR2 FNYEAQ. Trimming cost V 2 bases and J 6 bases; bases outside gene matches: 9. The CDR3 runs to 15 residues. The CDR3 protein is CASSLFMEGADGYTF. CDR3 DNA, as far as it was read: TGTGCCAGCAGCTTATTCATGGAGGGGGCGGATGGC.

Partial CDR3 DNA: TGCAGTGCTATGACCTACGATTTCGGGGAGACC. Its protein product is CSAMTYDFGET. The entire CDR3 is CSAMTYDFGETQYF. The rearrangement links TRBV20-1 to TRBJ2-5; D is unclear. The read ends 3 residues early relative to the CDR3; the germline J gene fills the gap. The CDR3 contains 14 residues. Germline-derived CDR1 and CDR2 are DFQATT and SNEGSKA (reference sequence). V lost 4 bases and J lost 5, with 17 bases in between.

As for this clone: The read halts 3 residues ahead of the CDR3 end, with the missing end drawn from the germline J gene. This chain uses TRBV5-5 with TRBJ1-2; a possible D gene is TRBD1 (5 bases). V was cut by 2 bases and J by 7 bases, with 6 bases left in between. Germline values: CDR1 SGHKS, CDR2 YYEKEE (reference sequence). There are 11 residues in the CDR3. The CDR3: CASSFGGGYTF. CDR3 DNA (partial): TGTGCCAGCAGCTTCGGGGGTGGC.

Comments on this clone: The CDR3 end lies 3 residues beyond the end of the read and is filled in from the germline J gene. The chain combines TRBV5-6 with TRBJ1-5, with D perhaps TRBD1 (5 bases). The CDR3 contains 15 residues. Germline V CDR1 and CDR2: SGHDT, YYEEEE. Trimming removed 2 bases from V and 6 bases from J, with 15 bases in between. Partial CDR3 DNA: TGTGCCAGCAGCTTCGGGGGTTTCTCCAGTCAGCCC. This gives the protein CASSFGGFSSQP. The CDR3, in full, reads CASSFGGFSSQPQHF.

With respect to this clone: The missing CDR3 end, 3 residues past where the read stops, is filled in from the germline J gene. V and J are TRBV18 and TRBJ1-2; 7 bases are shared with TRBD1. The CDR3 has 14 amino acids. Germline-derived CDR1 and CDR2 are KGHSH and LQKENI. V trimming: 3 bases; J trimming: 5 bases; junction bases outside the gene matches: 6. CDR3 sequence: CASSPTGRRYGYTF. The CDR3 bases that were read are TGTGCCAGCTCACCGACAGGGAGAAGATATGGC.

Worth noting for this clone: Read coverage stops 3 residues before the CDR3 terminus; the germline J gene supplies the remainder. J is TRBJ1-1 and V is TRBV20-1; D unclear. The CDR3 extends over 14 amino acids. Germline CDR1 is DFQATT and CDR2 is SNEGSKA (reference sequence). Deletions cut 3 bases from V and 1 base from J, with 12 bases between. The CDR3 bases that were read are TGCAGTGCTAGTAACAGCCGAGGGAACACTGAA. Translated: CSASNSRGNTE. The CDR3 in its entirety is CSASNSRGNTEAFF.

Incomplete CDR3 DNA: TGCAGTGCTTTCGGGCGGGGGGGGGCGCGTGAG. Its translation is CSAFGRGGARE. The full CDR3 is CSAFGRGGAREQFF. The chain is built from TRBV20-1 and TRBJ2-1; 9 bases line up with TRBD2. The read falls 3 residues short of the CDR3 end, and the missing part is taken from the germline J gene. Per germline, CDR1 DFQATT and CDR2 SNEGSKA (reference sequence). V gave up 5 bases and J gave up 9 bases; unmatched junction bases: 11. The CDR3 has 14 residues.

The CDR3 bases that were read are TGTGCCAGCAGCTTTCAGGCGGGAGGGCCGTCTGAG. Protein product: CASSFQAGGPSE. The complete CDR3 protein is CASSFQAGGPSEQFF. This chain links TRBV7-2 with TRBJ2-1; 9 bases match TRBD2. The DNA ends 3 residues before the CDR3 does, and the rest of the CDR3 is filled in from the germline J gene. The CDR3 is made up of 15 amino acids. J lost 9 bases, V lost 3 bases, and 9 bases had no gene match. From germline, CDR1 is SGHTA and CDR2 FQGNSA.

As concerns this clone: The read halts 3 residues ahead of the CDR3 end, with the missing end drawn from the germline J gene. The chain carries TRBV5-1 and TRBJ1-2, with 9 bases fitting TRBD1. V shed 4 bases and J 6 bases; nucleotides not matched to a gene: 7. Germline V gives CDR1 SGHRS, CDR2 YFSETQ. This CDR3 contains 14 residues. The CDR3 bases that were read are TGCGCCAGCAGCGGAACAGGGGGCCCGAATGGC. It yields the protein CASSGTGGPNG. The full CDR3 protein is CASSGTGGPNGYTF.

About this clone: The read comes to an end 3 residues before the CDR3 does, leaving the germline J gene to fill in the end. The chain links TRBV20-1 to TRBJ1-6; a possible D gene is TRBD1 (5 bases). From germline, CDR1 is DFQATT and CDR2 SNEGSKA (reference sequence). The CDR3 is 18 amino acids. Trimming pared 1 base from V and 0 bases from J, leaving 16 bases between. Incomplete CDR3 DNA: TGCAGTGCTAGAGCCCTGACAGTTAGGAGCTCCTATAATTCACCC. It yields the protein CSARALTVRSSYNSP. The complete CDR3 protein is CSARALTVRSSYNSPLHF.

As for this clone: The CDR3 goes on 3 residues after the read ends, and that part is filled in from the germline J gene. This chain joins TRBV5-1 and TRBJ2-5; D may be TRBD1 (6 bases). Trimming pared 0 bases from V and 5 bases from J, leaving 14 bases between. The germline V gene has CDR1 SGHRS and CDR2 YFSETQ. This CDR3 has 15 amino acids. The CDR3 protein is CASSLVPGEGETQYF. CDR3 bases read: TGCGCCAGCAGCTTGGTTCCAGGGGAAGGGGAGACC.

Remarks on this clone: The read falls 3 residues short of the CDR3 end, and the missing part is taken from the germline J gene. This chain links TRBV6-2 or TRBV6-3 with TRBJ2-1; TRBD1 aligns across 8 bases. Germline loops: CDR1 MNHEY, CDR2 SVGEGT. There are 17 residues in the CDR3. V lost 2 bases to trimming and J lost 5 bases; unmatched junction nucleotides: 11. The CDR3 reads CASSYPSRGQVNNEQFF. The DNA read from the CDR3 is TGTGCCAGCAGTTACCCCTCTAGGGGACAGGTAAACAATGAG.

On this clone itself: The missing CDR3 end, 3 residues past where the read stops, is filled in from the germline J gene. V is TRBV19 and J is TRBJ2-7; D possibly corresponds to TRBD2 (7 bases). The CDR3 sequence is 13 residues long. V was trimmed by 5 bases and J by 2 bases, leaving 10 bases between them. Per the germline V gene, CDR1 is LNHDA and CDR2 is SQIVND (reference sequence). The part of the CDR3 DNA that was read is TGTGCCAGTAGTTTGGGGGGGCCCTACGAG. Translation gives CASSLGGPYE. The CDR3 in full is CASSLGGPYEQYF.

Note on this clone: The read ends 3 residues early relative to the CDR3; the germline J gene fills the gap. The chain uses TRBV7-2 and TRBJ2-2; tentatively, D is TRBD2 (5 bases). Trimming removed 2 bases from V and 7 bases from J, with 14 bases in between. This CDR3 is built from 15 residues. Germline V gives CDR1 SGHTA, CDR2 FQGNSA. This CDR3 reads CASSLWTAGVGELFF. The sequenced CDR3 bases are TGTGCCAGCAGCTTATGGACGGCGGGTGTCGGGGAG.

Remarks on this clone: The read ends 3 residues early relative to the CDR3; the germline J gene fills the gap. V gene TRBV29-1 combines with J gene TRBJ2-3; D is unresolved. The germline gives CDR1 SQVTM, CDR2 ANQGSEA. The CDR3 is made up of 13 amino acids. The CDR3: CSDEVPTQETQYF. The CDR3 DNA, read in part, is TGCAGCGACGAGGTCCCCACCCAAGAGACG.

The CDR3 DNA, read in part, is TGTGCCAGCAGCTCCGGACAGGTGAACACTGAA. It codes for CASSSGQVNTE. The full CDR3 sequence reads CASSSGQVNTEAFF. V is TRBV7-3 and J is TRBJ1-1, with 7 bases fitting TRBD1. Coverage ceases 3 residues before the CDR3 finishes, and the germline J gene fills in the end. The CDR3 is 14 amino acids. After removal of 4 bases from V and 0 bases from J, the junction contained 2 bases not matched to a gene. The germline V gene has CDR1 SGHTA and CDR2 FQGTGA.

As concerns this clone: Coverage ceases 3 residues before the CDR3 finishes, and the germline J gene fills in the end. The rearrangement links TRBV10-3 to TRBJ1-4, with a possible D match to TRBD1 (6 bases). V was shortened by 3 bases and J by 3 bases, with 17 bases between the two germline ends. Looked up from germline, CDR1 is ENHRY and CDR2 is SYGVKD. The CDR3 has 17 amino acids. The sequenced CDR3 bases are TGTGCCATCAGTGAAGGGGACACATCGGGAGCTAATGAAAAA. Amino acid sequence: CAISEGDTSGANEK. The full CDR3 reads CAISEGDTSGANEKLFF.

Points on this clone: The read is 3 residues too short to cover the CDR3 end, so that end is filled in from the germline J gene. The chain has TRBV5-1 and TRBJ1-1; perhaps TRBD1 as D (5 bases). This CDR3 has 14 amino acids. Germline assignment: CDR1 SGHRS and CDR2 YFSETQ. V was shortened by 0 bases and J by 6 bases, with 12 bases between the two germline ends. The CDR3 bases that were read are TGCGCCAGCAGCTTGGTTGGGGGGAGCGCTGAA. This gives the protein CASSLVGGSAE. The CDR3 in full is CASSLVGGSAEAFF.

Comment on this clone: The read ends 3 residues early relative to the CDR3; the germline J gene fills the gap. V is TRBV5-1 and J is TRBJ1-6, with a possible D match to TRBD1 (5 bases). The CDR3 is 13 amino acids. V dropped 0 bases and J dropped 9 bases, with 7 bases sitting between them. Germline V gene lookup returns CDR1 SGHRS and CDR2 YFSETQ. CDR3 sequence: CASSLEGSSPLHF. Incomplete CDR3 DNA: TGCGCCAGCAGCTTGGAGGGGAGTTCACCC.

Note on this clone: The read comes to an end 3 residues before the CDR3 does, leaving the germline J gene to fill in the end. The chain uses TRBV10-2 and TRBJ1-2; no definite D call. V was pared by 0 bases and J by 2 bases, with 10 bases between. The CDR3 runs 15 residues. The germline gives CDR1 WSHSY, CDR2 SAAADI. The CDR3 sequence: CASSESSRSNYGYTF. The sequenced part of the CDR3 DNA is TGCGCCAGCAGTGAGTCGAGCCGTTCCAACTATGGC.

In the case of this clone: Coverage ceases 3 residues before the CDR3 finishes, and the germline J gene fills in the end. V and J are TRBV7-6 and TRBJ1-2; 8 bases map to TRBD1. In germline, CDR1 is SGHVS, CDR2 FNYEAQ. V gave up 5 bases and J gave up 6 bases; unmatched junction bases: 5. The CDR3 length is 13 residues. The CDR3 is CASSTLQGDGYTF. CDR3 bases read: TGTGCCAGCAGCACCCTACAGGGGGATGGC.